Each of the 17 T cell receptor beta chains below was sequenced from the same sample in a study of T-cell memory formation after mild COVID-19. One entry per CDR3 protein results from TCRdb running MiXCR on the 5' RACE reads. The sample carries around 440,000 distinct CDR3 sequences, 15% to 20% recorded once. Sequencing used PBMCs or a T cell subset sorted from them (not recorded which). The receptors derive from an adult woman who had mild COVID-19 (a few samples of this study predate the infection). Cell type and time point are not known.

CDR3 region: CSANGRNSYNSPLHF. The CDR3 DNA is TGCAGTGCTAACGGACGTAACTCCTATAATTCACCCCTCCACTTT. The J gene is TRBJ1-6, the V gene TRBV20-1, with D unresolved. This CDR3 has 15 amino acids. Trimming shortened V by 4 bases and J by 0 bases, and 10 bases separated the two germline ends. In germline, CDR1 is DFQATT, CDR2 SNEGSKA (reference sequence).

In its sample, this clonotype was seen many times. The chain is built from TRBV12-3 or TRBV12-4 and TRBJ2-7; 7 positions agree with TRBD1. V was pared by 3 bases and J by 6 bases, with 8 bases of the junction left unmatched. There are 14 residues in the CDR3. Here the CDR3 reads CASSFGRGMGEQYF. The CDR3, as DNA: TGTGCCAGCAGTTTTGGCAGGGGGATGGGCGAGCAGTACTTC.

This clonotype was detected only a few times. The chain has TRBV6-5 and TRBJ2-2, with a weak D call TRBD1 (6 bases). Trimming left V 6 bases short and J 6 bases short, with 26 bases between. The germline CDR1 and CDR2 sequences are MNHEY and SVGAGI. CDR3 size: 18 residues. CDR3 loop: CASSLGFRGSWDSGELFF. The CDR3 bases are TGTGCCAGCAGCCTAGGATTCAGGGGCAGTTGGGATTCCGGGGAGCTGTTTTTT.

The V call is TRBV19, the J call TRBJ2-5; D gene uncertain. CDR3 length: 14 residues. Trimming left V 4 bases short and J 5 bases short, with 14 bases between. Germline assignment: CDR1 LNHDA and CDR2 SQIVND (reference sequence). CDR3 protein: CASSRSEARETQYF. In nucleotides, the CDR3 is TGTGCCAGTAGTAGAAGCGAAGCAAGGGAGACCCAGTACTTC. The full variable domain, in which reference TRBV19 and TRBJ2-5 provide the parts outside the CDR3, is DGGITQSPKYLFRKEGQNVTLSCEQNLNHDAMYWYRQDPGQGLRLIYYSQIVNDFQKGDIAEGYSVSREKKESFPLTVTSAQKNPTAFYLCASSRSEARETQYFGPGTRLLVL.

This chain links TRBV6-5 with TRBJ1-2, with 8 bases that match TRBD1. The CDR3 contains 14 residues. The junction had 8 bases not matched to a gene; V was cut back by 6 bases and J by 5 bases. Germline V gene sequence: CDR1 MNHEY, CDR2 SVGAGI. The CDR3 spells CASSPLDRGYGYTF. The CDR3, as DNA: TGTGCCAGCAGCCCCCTCGACAGGGGTTATGGCTACACCTTC.

This clonotype was counted between two and nine times. The V gene is TRBV29-1, the J gene TRBJ2-6; TRBD1 agrees at 7 bases. The CDR3 sequence is 15 residues long. Germline CDR1 is SQVTM and CDR2 is ANQGSEA. Trimming cost V 7 bases and J 1 base; bases outside gene matches: 7. CDR3 loop: CSAATGTSGANVLTF. CDR3 coding DNA: TGCAGCGCCGCGACAGGGACGTCTGGGGCCAACGTCCTGACTTTC.

As for this clonotype: Its ends do not fully match the called genes, so a read error is possible. The chain uses TRBV7-7 and TRBJ2-1; a weak D match, TRBD1 (5 bases). The CDR3 contains 15 residues. The V gene's germline CDR1 is SSHAT and CDR2 FNYEAQ (reference sequence). The CDR3: CASMEQGGVNNEQFF. DNA of the CDR3: TGTGCTAGCATGGAGCAGGGTGGGGTAAACAATGAGCAGTTCTTC.

This clonotype has more than one count but fewer than ten. V usage is TRBV15 and J usage is TRBJ2-3; 9 bases match TRBD1. V shed 3 bases and J 6 bases; nucleotides not matched to a gene: 7. The CDR3 contains 15 residues. Germline V lookup: CDR1 LNHNV, CDR2 YYDKDF (reference sequence). CDR3 nucleotide sequence: TGTGCCACCAGCAGGGAATACAGGGGGCTCGATACGCAGTATTTT. It yields the protein CATSREYRGLDTQYF.

V usage is TRBV29-1 and J usage is TRBJ1-1; no firm D call. V lost 2 bases to trimming and J lost 1 base, with 8 bases between them. The CDR3 contains 13 residues. Germline V gene data show CDR1 as SQVTM and CDR2 as ANQGSEA. The CDR3 here is CSVERTENTEAFF. The CDR3 DNA reads as TGCAGCGTTGAACGGACGGAGAACACTGAAGCTTTCTTT.

In its sample, this clonotype was seen a few times. V usage is TRBV5-1 and J usage is TRBJ2-7; 10 positions agree with TRBD2. Germline values: CDR1 SGHRS, CDR2 YFSETQ. V lost 4 bases, J lost 0 bases, and 10 bases stayed unmatched. CDR3 size: 17 residues. CDR3 DNA sequence: TGCGCCAGCAGCCTGGGGCTAGCGGGAGCCCCCTCCTACGAGCAGTACTTC. Its protein is CASSLGLAGAPSYEQYF. The full variable domain, rest sourced from reference TRBV5-1 and TRBJ2-7, is KAGVTQTPRYLIKTRGQQVTLSCSPISGHRSVSWYQQTPGQGLQFLFEYFSETQRNKGNFPGRFSGRQFSNSRSEMNVSTLELGDSALYLCASSLGLAGAPSYEQYFGPGTRLTVT.

The chain links TRBV7-8 to TRBJ2-7; TRBD2 is a possible D gene (7 bases). V lost 8 bases, J lost 5 bases, and 16 bases lay in between. Germline V gene lookup returns CDR1 SGHVS and CDR2 FQNEAQ. The CDR3 is 13 amino acids. CDR3 amino acids: CASERGGRHEQYF. The CDR3, as DNA: TGTGCCAGCGAGAGGGGGGGTCGGCACGAGCAGTACTTC.

The chain recombines TRBV11-2 with TRBJ1-1; 7 bases map to TRBD1. V lost 7 bases and J lost 3; bases outside the gene matches: 5. Germline V gene sequence: CDR1 SGHAT, CDR2 FQNNGV. The CDR3 has 13 residues. CDR3 DNA sequence: TGTGCCAGCAAACAGGGGTTGTACACTGAAGCTTTCTTT. Protein sequence: CASKQGLYTEAFF.

V and J are TRBV12-3 or TRBV12-4 and TRBJ2-7, with D unresolved. Deletions cut 3 bases from V and 0 bases from J, with 12 bases between. The CDR3 spans 15 residues. CDR3 coding DNA: TGTGCCAGCAGTTTGGAGCCAGAACCCTCCTACGAGCAGTACTTC. This encodes CASSLEPEPSYEQYF.

The chain recombines TRBV10-3 with TRBJ1-1; 7 nucleotides agree with TRBD1. V lost 10 bases to trimming and J lost 9 bases; unmatched junction nucleotides: 14. CDR1 ENHRY and CDR2 SYGVKD come from the germline V gene. This CDR3 has 13 residues. Here the CDR3 DNA reads TGTGCCACACGTGACAGGGCTGAGTTCCAAGCTTTCTTT. As protein: CATRDRAEFQAFF.

This clonotype was detected a few times. CDR3: CASSHELSNQPQHF. The CDR3 bases are TGTGCCAGCAGCCACGAACTTAGCAATCAGCCCCAGCATTTT. The chain combines TRBV7-9 with TRBJ1-5; D is undetermined. The V and J ends lost 5 bases and 0 bases respectively, with 8 bases between them. Germline assignment: CDR1 SEHNR and CDR2 FQNEAQ (reference sequence). This CDR3 comprises 14 residues.

The chain joins TRBV7-9 to TRBJ2-3; D assignment may be TRBD1 or TRBD2 (5 bases each). V lost 0 bases, J lost 2 bases, and 15 bases lay in between. CDR1 is SEHNR and CDR2 is FQNEAQ in the germline V gene (reference sequence). The CDR3 extends over 17 amino acids. The CDR3 DNA reads TGTGCCAGCAGCTTAGCGGGGACGGTGTACCCCACAGATACGCAGTATTTT. Translation gives CASSLAGTVYPTDTQYF.

This chain links TRBV7-9 with TRBJ2-5, with TRBD2 identical over 12 bases. The CDR3 sequence is 18 residues long. The J segment lost 5 bases and the V segment lost 6 bases, leaving 16 bases of the junction unmatched. Germline V gene sequence: CDR1 SEHNR, CDR2 FQNEAQ (reference sequence). CDR3 amino acids: CASRPSPSGRALRETQYF. For the CDR3, the DNA is TGTGCCAGCAGGCCATCCCCTAGCGGGAGGGCCCTCCGGGAGACCCAGTACTTC. Complete variable domain (other parts from reference TRBV7-9 and TRBJ2-5): DTGVSQNPRHKITKRGQNVTFRCDPISEHNRLYWYRQTLGQGPEFLTYFQNEAQLEKSRLLSDRFSAERPKGSFSTLEIQRTEQGDSAMYLCASRPSPSGRALRETQYFGPGTRLLVL.